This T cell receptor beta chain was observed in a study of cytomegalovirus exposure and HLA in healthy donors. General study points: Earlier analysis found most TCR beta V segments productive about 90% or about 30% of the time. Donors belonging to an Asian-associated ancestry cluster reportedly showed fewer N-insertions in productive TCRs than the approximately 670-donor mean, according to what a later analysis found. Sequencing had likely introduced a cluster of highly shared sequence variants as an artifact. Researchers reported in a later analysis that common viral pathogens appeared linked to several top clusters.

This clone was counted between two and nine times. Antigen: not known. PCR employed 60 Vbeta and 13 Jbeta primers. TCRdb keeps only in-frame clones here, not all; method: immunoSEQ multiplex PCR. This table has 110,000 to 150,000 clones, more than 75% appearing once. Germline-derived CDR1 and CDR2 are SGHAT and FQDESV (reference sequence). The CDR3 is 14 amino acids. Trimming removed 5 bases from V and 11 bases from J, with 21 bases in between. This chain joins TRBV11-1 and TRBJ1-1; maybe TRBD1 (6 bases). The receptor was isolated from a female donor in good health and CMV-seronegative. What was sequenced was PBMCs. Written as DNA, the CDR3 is TGTGCCAGCAGCCGACGGAGCAGACAGGAGAGGGCTTTCTTT. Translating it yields CASSRRSRQERAFF.